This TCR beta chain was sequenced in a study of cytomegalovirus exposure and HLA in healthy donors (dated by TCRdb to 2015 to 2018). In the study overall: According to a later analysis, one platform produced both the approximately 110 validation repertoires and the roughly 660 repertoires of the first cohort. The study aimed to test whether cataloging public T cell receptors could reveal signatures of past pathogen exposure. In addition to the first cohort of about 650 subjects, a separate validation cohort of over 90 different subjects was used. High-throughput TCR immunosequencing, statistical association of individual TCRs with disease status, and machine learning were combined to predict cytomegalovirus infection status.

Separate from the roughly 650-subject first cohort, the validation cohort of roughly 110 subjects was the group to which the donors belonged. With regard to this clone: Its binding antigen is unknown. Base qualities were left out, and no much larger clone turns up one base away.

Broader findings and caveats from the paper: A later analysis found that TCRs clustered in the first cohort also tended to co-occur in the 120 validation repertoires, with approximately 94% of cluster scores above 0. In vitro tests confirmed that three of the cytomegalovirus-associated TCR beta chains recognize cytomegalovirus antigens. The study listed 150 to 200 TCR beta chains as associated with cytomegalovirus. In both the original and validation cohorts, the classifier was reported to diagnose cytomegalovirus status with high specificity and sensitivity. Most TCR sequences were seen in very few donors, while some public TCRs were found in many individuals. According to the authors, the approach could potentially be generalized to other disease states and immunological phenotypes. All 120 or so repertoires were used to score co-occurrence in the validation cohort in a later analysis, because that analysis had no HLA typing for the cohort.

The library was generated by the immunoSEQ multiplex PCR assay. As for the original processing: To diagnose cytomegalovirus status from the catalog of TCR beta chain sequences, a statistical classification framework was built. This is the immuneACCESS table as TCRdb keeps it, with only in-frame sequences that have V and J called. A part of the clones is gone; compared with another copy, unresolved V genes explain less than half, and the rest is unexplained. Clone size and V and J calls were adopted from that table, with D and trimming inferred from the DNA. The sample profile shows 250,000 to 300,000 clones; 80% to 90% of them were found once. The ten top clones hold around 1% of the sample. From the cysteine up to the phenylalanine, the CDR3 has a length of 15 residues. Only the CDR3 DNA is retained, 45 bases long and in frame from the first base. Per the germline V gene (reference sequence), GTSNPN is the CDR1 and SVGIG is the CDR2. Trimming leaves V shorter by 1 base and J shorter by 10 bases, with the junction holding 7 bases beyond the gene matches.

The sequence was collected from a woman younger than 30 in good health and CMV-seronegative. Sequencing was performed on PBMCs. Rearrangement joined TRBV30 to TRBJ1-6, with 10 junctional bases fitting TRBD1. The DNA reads TGTGCCTGGAGTGAAACCGGGACAGGGGTCTCACCCCTCCACTTT. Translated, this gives CAWSETGTGVSPLHF. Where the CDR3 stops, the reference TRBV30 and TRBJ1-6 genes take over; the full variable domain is SQTIHQWPATLVQPVGSPLSLECTVEGTSNPNLYWYRQAAGRGLQLLFYSVGIGQISSEVPQNLSASRPQDRQFILSSKKLLLSDSGFYLCAWSETGTGVSPLHFGNGTRLTVT.